This TCR beta chain originates from a study of spatial heterogeneity in lung cancer. The overall study: A consistent excess of beta-chain over alpha-chain sequences was detected. Study-wide results and limits: Within tumors, counts of expanded alpha and beta TCRs tracked tumor mutation counts.

There are 13 residues in the CDR3. Unmatched junction bases numbered 5, after V lost 8 bases and J lost 4 bases. Germline loops: CDR1 SNHLY, CDR2 FYNNEI. Every molecule of TCR cDNA had its own unique molecular identifier. TCRdb used MiXCR to reprocess the 5' RACE reads, holding one entry per CDR3 protein. This sample has around 6,200 distinct CDR3 sequences, with over 11% found just once. This clonotype occurred many times. What it binds is unknown. The time point denotes: sample taken at primary tumor resection. Donation came from some 73 patients with untreated early-stage non-small cell lung cancer. Extraction of whole RNA from tumor, nontumor lung or frozen PBMC preceded unsorted sequencing.

This rearrangement joins TRBV2 to TRBJ2-1; TRBD2 matches at 7 bases. The source material was lung tumor tissue, sampled at surgery. This sequence was found in a male donor with early-stage non-small cell lung cancer. The CDR3 DNA sequence: TGTGCCAGCCGGGCGGGAGCTTACAATGAGCAGTTCTTC. Its protein product is CASRAGAYNEQFF.